The following is a TCR beta chain sequence with its context. This clone was counted only a few times. The antigen it recognizes is unknown. No per-base quality is available; no much larger clone lies one base away. TCRbeta CDR3 regions were amplified from genomic DNA using the immunoSEQ Assay, a bias-controlled multiplex PCR. The published analysis was carried out like this. The number of nucleated cells in each sample was estimated by amplification of reference gene primers within the assay. Sequence reads were collapsed and filtered to measure the absolute abundance of every unique TCRbeta CDR3 rearrangement. For each sample, productive Simpson clonality was calculated as the square root of Simpson's diversity index across productive rearrangements. The immuneACCESS repertoire file appears here via TCRdb, limited to in-frame rearrangements. These files lack a portion of the clones; in checked studies, under half of the deficit traces to unresolved V genes, and the cause of the others is not known. V and J calls plus clone size are reproduced from that table; the DNA served to infer D and trimming. The sample profile shows about 230,000 clones; roughly 80% of them were found once. The top ten clones comprise 6% to 9.5% of the sample.

The collaborating institutions used their own protocols to collect whole blood in K2EDTA tubes. For TCRbeta analysis, collaborators shipped samples as frozen whole blood, isolated PBMCs, or DNA extracted from either of those sample types. The germline ends are 16 bases apart after V is trimmed by 7 bases and J by 7 bases. The germline V gene provides CDR1 ENHRY and CDR2 SYGVKD. Spanning cysteine to phenylalanine, the CDR3 consists of 14 amino acids. Only the CDR3 DNA stays, 42 bases, in frame from base 1. The data derive from a study of blood T cell repertoires in COVID-19 (TCRdb year 2020). Study-wide context: Collaborator samples came from the United States, Italy and Spain and covered acute and convalescent phases of COVID-19. The material from the prospective study consisted of cDNA or gDNA derived from T cells, B-cell-depleted T cells, or PBMCs. Subjects who had been exposed to COVID-19, were actively infected with it, or had recovered from it provided the deeply sampled blood TCRbeta repertoires that made up the dataset. The repertoires were made available in a free public database intended to serve as a resource for research on the immune response to SARS-CoV-2. The samples were drawn from two sources: the first 160 participants of the ongoing ImmuneRACE study, and about 1,300 subjects contributed by 6 global collaborators. Nearly every sample came with metadata listing a de-identified subject ID, COVID-19 status, age in years and sex. Where HLA class I and class II types were available, the types were taken from metadata supplied by the sample provider, not from assay-based typing.

The paper as a whole reports these results and caveats: The amount of clinical and demographic metadata varied by source and participant and was provided uncurated.

The chain is made from TRBV10-3 and TRBJ2-2; TRBD2 is a weak D gene call, 5 bases matching. The specimen was peripheral blood. This clonotype was obtained from a woman of 80 years or more with acute or convalescent COVID-19. Read as DNA, the sequence is TGTGCCATCATGGGTGCGTCGGGATACGGGGAGCTGTTTTTT. Its protein product is CAIMGASGYGELFF.